This T cell receptor beta chain was sequenced for a study of cytomegalovirus exposure and HLA in healthy donors. General study points: Association with HLA alleles at 0.05 false discovery rate was found for roughly 17,000 TCR beta sequences in a later analysis. Some TCR beta chains (roughly 160 of them) were listed as cytomegalovirus-associated. Available immune exposure information was restricted to CMV serostatus only.

Germline V gives CDR1 SGHTA, CDR2 FQGTGA. V gave up 1 base and J gave up 5 bases, with 13 bases separating them. The CDR3 sequence is 15 residues long. The PCR employed 60 Vbeta primers together with 13 Jbeta primers. Sequenced by immunoSEQ multiplex PCR; TCRdb stores in-frame clones only, minus some. The data include under 45,000 clones; the top ten clones carry 3% to 4.5%. A word on this clone: Its antigen is as yet unknown.

The sequenced material came from PBMCs. The J gene is TRBJ2-3, the V gene TRBV7-3; the D gene is possibly TRBD2 (6 bases). The source of this sequence is a male donor in good health and CMV-seronegative. The CDR3 is CASSLIPAGLDTQYF. The DNA for the CDR3 is TGTGCCAGCAGCTTAATACCCGCGGGGTTAGATACGCAGTATTTT. Combining the CDR3 with reference TRBV7-3 and TRBJ2-3 gives the whole variable domain GAGVSQTPSNKVTEKGKYVELRCDPISGHTALYWYRQSLGQGPEFLIYFQGTGAADDSGLPNDRFFAVRPEGSVSTLKIQRTERGDSAVYLCASSLIPAGLDTQYFGPGTRLTVL.